These T cell receptor beta chains were read from a single sample in a study of monozygotic twins with inflammatory bowel disease. One entry per CDR3 protein, without DNA, is what TCRdb gives after re-calling the 5' RACE reads. Its table records more than 300,000 distinct CDR3 sequences. Sequences were obtained from blood. These receptors were taken from a human donor with ulcerative colitis or Crohn's disease, or a healthy co-twin of an affected twin (not recorded which). Each CDR3 is given with its conserved first and last residue.

J gene: TRBJ1-4
V gene: TRBV11-2
CDR3 protein: CASSLPGRSLGKKLFF

J gene: TRBJ2-3
V gene: TRBV18
CDR3 protein: CASSPRQGPSTDTQYF

J gene: TRBJ2-5
V gene: TRBV7-2
CDR3 protein: CASSARKRGGGETQYF

J gene: TRBJ1-5
V gene: TRBV3-1
CDR3 protein: CASSQDTGGVANQPQHF

J gene: TRBJ2-7
V gene: TRBV4-1
CDR3 protein: CASSHVSGGGYEQYF

J gene: TRBJ2-1
V gene: TRBV7-3
CDR3 protein: CASSPGQGGENEQFF

J gene: TRBJ1-1
V gene: TRBV20-1
CDR3 protein: CSASTRETEAFF

J gene: TRBJ2-7
V gene: TRBV28
CDR3 protein: CASTLEGVAYEQYF

J gene: TRBJ2-7
V gene: TRBV20-1
CDR3 protein: CSASGKTKQGRYEQYF

J gene: TRBJ1-2
V gene: TRBV4-3
CDR3 protein: CASSQGGGNGGGYTF